This T cell receptor (beta chain) came from a study of blood T cell repertoires in COVID-19. About the research overall: COVID-19 samples collected from the United States, Italy and Spain covered acute and convalescent phases.

Method: immunoSEQ multiplex PCR; TCRdb's copy keeps in-frame clones and lacks some. The sample includes 9,500 to 12,000 clones, 87% seen only once; the top ten take more than 25%. This CDR3 spans 15 amino acids. The V gene's germline CDR1 is WNHNN and CDR2 SYGVQD (reference sequence). The V segment lost 2 bases and the J segment 4 bases; nucleotides outside the gene matches: 2. The rearrangement uses TRBV10-1 and TRBJ2-2; the match to TRBD1 covers 9 bases. Sequenced material: peripheral blood. This clonotype originated in a man aged 25 to 40 with active or convalescent COVID-19. The CDR3, as DNA: TGCGCCAGCAGTGAGGACAGGGGGGCCACCGGGGAGCTGTTTTTT. Translation: CASSEDRGATGELFF.